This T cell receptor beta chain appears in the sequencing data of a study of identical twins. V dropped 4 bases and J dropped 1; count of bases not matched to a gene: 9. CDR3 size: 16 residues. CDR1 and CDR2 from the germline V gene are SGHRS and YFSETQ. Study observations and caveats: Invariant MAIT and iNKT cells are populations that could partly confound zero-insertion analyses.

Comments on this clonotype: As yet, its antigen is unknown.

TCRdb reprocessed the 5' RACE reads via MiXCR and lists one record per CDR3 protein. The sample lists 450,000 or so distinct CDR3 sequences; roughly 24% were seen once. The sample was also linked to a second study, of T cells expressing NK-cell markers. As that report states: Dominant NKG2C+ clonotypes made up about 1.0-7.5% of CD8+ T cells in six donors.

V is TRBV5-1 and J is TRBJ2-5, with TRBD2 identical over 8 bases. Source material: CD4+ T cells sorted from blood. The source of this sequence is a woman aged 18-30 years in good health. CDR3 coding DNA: TGCGCCAGCAGCGTCTCTCGCGGGGGGTCCCAAGAGACCCAGTACTTC. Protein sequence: CASSVSRGGSQETQYF.